This T cell receptor (beta chain) was profiled in a study of OX40 agonist ivuxolimab in advanced cancers. The study in broad terms: Ivuxolimab was an agonistic, fully human IgG2 monoclonal antibody directed against OX40 (CD134), a costimulatory receptor. Intravenous ivuxolimab was administered to patients every 2 weeks at six dose levels: 0.01, 0.1, 0.3, 1.5, 3 and 10 mg/kg. Among the approximately 54 dose-escalation patients, some 19 had hepatocellular carcinoma, roughly 15 melanoma, 9 renal cell carcinoma and 9 head and neck cancer. The dose-escalation cohort was roughly 87% male with a mean age of approximately 60 years, ranging from about 20 to 80. Patients were allowed to have had prior anti-PD-1, anti-PD-L1 or anti-CTLA-4 therapy, and approximately 40% of the dose-escalation patients had previously received checkpoint inhibitors. Partial responses were achieved by three dose-escalation patients, of whom one had hepatocellular carcinoma and two had cutaneous melanoma. The purpose of peripheral TCRbeta sequencing was to test whether ivuxolimab changed TCR sequence diversity and led to clonal T-cell expansion. The paper describes the monotherapy dose-escalation part (N of about 47 patients) of the phase I trial of ivuxolimab.

As encoded in the germline V gene (reference sequence), CDR1 is LNHNV while CDR2 is YYDKDF. The CDR3 covers 16 residues, taking in both the cysteine and the phenylalanine. The read is trimmed to its CDR3 DNA, 48 bases read in frame from base 1. V ends up 5 bases short and J 1 base short, with an unmatched junction base count of 9. Patients with a history of autoimmune disease or receiving systemic immunosuppression were excluded from the trial. In every dose cohort, peripheral blood was drawn for TCR sequencing at baseline, cycle 4 day 1, and cycle 7 day 1. The samples were taken from a phase I, first-in-human, multicenter, open-label dose-escalation trial of ivuxolimab. The trial enrolled adults with locally advanced or metastatic head and neck squamous cell, hepatocellular, melanoma or renal cell carcinoma. Before TCR sequencing, CD4+ T cells and CD8+ T cells from peripheral blood were sorted into separate populations.

For sequencing of the TCRbeta CDR3 region, genomic DNA was extracted from the sorted cells. TCRbeta CDR3 regions were sequenced using the immunoSEQ Assay. The immuneACCESS repertoire file appears here via TCRdb, limited to in-frame rearrangements. These files lack a portion of the clones; in checked studies, under half of the deficit traces to unresolved V genes, and the cause of the others is not known. The sample data list fewer than 40,000 clones, and around 80% of these were observed just once. In total, the top ten clones hold under 30% of the sample. The full study reports these points: Low levels of normalized T-cell clonal expansion were also seen in some patients who did not respond. After ivuxolimab, CD8+ T cells had more expanded clones than CD4+ T cells on average. The antigen specificity of the peripheral T cells that underwent clonal expansion was not determined. In the 0.1-3.0 mg/kg groups, partial responders had among the lowest normalized peripheral clonal expansion, particularly in CD8+ T cells. At doses of 0.1 to 3.0 mg/kg, clonal expansion of both CD4+ and CD8+ T cells in blood was seen between baseline and week 6.

This clone was found a few times. Its antigen specificity is not known. Per-base quality was not reported, and no clone a single base away is much larger than it. Sequencing used CD4+ or CD8+ T cells sorted from blood, obtained in a trial of the OX40 agonist ivuxolimab. The V and J genes are TRBV15 and TRBJ2-5; TRBD2 fits 8 bases in the junction. This receptor was obtained from an adult with an advanced solid tumor such as melanoma, head and neck, liver or kidney cancer. The CDR3 region reads CATSPQAGAPQETQYF. The DNA sequence is given as TGTGCCACCAGCCCCCAAGCGGGGGCCCCCCAAGAGACCCAGTACTTC. Joined to the reference TRBV15 and TRBJ2-5 proteins, this CDR3 gives the full variable domain: DAMVIQNPRYQVTQFGKPVTLSCSQTLNHNVMYWYQQKSSQAPKLLFHYYDKDFNNEADTPDNFQSRRPNTSFCFLDIRSPGLGDTAMYLCATSPQAGAPQETQYFGPGTRLLVL.